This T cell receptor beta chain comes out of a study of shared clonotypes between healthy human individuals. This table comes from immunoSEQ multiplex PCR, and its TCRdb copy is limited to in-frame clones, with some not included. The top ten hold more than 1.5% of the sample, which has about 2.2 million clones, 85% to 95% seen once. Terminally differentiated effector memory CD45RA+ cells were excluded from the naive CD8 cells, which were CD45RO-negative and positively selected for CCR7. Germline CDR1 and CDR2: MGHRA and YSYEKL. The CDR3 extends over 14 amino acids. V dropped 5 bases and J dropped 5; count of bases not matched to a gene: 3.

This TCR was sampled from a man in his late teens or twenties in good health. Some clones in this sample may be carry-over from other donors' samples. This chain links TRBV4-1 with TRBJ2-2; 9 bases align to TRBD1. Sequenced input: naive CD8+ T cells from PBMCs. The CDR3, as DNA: TGCGCCAGCAGCTTCGACAGGGGGACCGGGGAGCTGTTTTTT. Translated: CASSFDRGTGELFF.